Below are 23 T cell receptor beta chains sequenced from a single sample in a study of cytotoxic CD8 clonotypes in ibrutinib-treated CLL. The protocol was immunoSEQ multiplex PCR, while the TCRdb copy is restricted to in-frame clones and leaves out a portion. The sample shows 150,000 to 200,000 clones, roughly 84% of them seen only once. The sample consisted of PBMCs, taken at disease progression, from a patient treated with ibrutinib. The source is a human donor with chronic lymphocytic leukemia.

The rearrangement links TRBV6-5 to TRBJ1-4, with D perhaps TRBD1 (5 bases). The CDR3 covers 15 residues. Trimming stripped 3 bases from V and 3 bases from J, with 11 bases between. The germline V gene has CDR1 MNHEY and CDR2 SVGAGI. The CDR3 sequence: CASSYFPTANEKLFF. CDR3 coding DNA: TGTGCCAGCAGTTATTTCCCGACAGCTAATGAAAAACTGTTTTTT.

The chain combines TRBV19 with TRBJ1-1; D gene uncertain. The CDR3 is 12 residues long. The V gene lost 2 bases and the J gene lost 6 bases, with 7 bases spanning the gap. Germline V gene lookup returns CDR1 LNHDA and CDR2 SQIVND (reference sequence). The CDR3 spells CASSITPPEAFF. The CDR3 coding sequence is TGTGCCAGTAGTATAACCCCACCTGAAGCTTTCTTT.

The J gene is TRBJ1-2, the V gene TRBV29-1, with 10 bases fitting TRBD1. The germline CDR1 and CDR2 sequences are SQVTM and ANQGSEA. The length of the CDR3 is 18 residues. Losses at the gene ends were 2 bases for V and 2 bases for J; bases not matched to a gene: 14. CDR3 residues: CSVEMGQGLSRLNYGYTF. As DNA, the CDR3 is TGCAGCGTTGAAATGGGACAGGGGCTTAGCAGACTCAACTATGGCTACACCTTC.

The chain carries TRBV9 and TRBJ2-3; D may be TRBD2 (5 bases). This CDR3 has 19 residues. V shed 2 bases and J shed 4 bases, with 26 bases lying between them. The V gene's germline CDR1 is SGDLS and CDR2 YYNGEE. This CDR3 reads CASSVPRGRGPGSPDTQYF. The DNA for the CDR3 is TGTGCCAGCAGCGTTCCCCGAGGACGAGGGCCCGGTTCTCCAGATACGCAGTATTTT.

V is TRBV6-1 and J is TRBJ1-2; D gene ambiguous. V gave up 3 bases and J gave up 4 bases, with 9 bases separating them. Germline CDR1 and CDR2: MNHNS and SASEGT. The CDR3 has 13 residues. CDR3 in DNA: TGTGCCAGCAGTGACGCGCTGCTCTATGGCTACACCTTC. Translation: CASSDALLYGYTF.

This chain links TRBV19 with TRBJ2-3, with a possible D match to TRBD2 (6 bases). Germline V gene lookup returns CDR1 LNHDA and CDR2 SQIVND (reference sequence). Trimming took off 1 base at V and 5 bases at J, with 10 bases between the two ends. This CDR3 region has 14 residues. The CDR3 DNA reads TGTGCCAGTAGTATAGGGGTGGGGGGAGATACGCAGTATTTT. This translates into CASSIGVGGDTQYF.

There are a few counts of this clone. At one end the junction does not follow the germline gene, possibly because of a read error. The V and J genes are TRBV6-1 and TRBJ1-2; D gene ambiguous. Germline V gene data show CDR1 as MNHNS and CDR2 as SASEGT. The CDR3 consists of 13 residues. CDR3: CASTEREYYGYTF. The CDR3 DNA is TGTGCCAGCACTGAAAGAGAGTACTATGGCTACACCTTC.

This chain links TRBV12-5 with TRBJ2-7; 8 bases align to TRBD1. Germline trimming cut 9 bases from V and 0 bases from J; bases unmatched to any gene: 19. This CDR3 region has 18 residues. CDR1 is LGHNT, CDR2 FRNRAP, per germline. For the CDR3, the DNA is TGTGCTAGCGTTTCCGGGACAGGAGGAAAATTTAGCTCCTACGAGCAGTACTTC. This codes for CASVSGTGGKFSSYEQYF.

This chain connects TRBV7-8 to TRBJ1-4; D not resolved. CDR3 length: 13 residues. The ends were cut back, 5 bases at V and 13 bases at J, with 17 bases in the middle. Germline CDR1 reads SGHVS; CDR2 reads FQNEAQ. In nucleotides, the CDR3 is TGTGCCAGCAGCCCCGCTAGGGTAGAGAGACTGTTTTTT. Its protein product is CASSPARVERLFF. Filled out from reference TRBV7-8 and TRBJ1-4, the complete variable domain reads GAGVSQSPRYKVAKRGQDVALRCDPISGHVSLFWYQQALGQGPEFLTYFQNEAQLDKSGLPSDRFFAERPEGSVSTLKIQRTQQEDSAVYLCASSPARVERLFFGSGTQLSVL.

The chain carries TRBV5-4 and TRBJ1-2; possible D gene TRBD1, 6 bases. The germline CDR1 and CDR2 sequences are SGHNT and YYREEE (reference sequence). This CDR3 comprises 12 residues. Trimming pared 6 bases from V and 6 bases from J, leaving 12 bases between. CDR3 loop: CASTLDSNGYTF. The CDR3 DNA reads TGTGCCAGCACCCTGGACAGTAATGGCTACACCTTC.

CDR3: CASSFGEQFF. CDR3 nucleotide sequence: TGTGCCAGCAGTTTCGGTGAGCAGTTCTTC. The V call is TRBV28, the J call TRBJ2-1; the D is unclear. Germline CDR1 is MDHEN and CDR2 is SYDVKM. This CDR3 has 10 amino acids. The V end was cut by 3 bases, the J end by 9 bases, with 3 bases between.

The chain uses TRBV19 and TRBJ1-2; 7 bases match TRBD1. Germline CDR1 is LNHDA and CDR2 is SQIVND (reference sequence). There are 12 residues in the CDR3. V trimming: 9 bases; J trimming: 8 bases; junction bases outside the gene matches: 9. The CDR3 bases are TGTGCCAGCAGAGAACAGGGGAAAGGCTACACCTTC. This codes for CASREQGKGYTF. Based on the CDR3 plus reference TRBV19 and TRBJ1-2, the full variable domain is DGGITQSPKYLFRKEGQNVTLSCEQNLNHDAMYWYRQDPGQGLRLIYYSQIVNDFQKGDIAEGYSVSREKKESFPLTVTSAQKNPTAFYLCASREQGKGYTFGSGTRLTVV.

The chain recombines TRBV29-1 with TRBJ2-5; TRBD2 might be the D (5 bases). The CDR3 totals 16 residues. Per germline, CDR1 SQVTM and CDR2 ANQGSEA. The V end lost 0 bases, the J end lost 5 bases, and 19 bases lay between the germline ends. The CDR3 loop reads CSVEEREDIRGETQYF. DNA of the CDR3: TGCAGCGTTGAAGAACGGGAAGACATTCGTGGGGAGACCCAGTACTTC. Variable domain in full (rest from reference TRBV29-1 and TRBJ2-5): SAVISQKPSRDICQRGTSLTIQCQVDSQVTMMFWYRQQPGQSLTLIATANQGSEATYESGFVIDKFPISRPNLTFSTLTVSNMSPEDSSIYLCSVEEREDIRGETQYFGPGTRLLVL.

Only a few counts were recorded for this clone. This sequence joins TRBV6-6 and TRBJ2-7, with TRBD1 matching 7 bases. The trim removed 6 bases at V and 0 bases at J, leaving 11 bases unmatched. The CDR3 has 16 amino acids. CDR1 is MNHNY, CDR2 SVGAGI, per germline (reference sequence). The CDR3 region has the DNA TGTGCCAGCAGCCGATCCCCTTCAGGGGGCTCCTACGAGCAGTACTTC. It encodes CASSRSPSGGSYEQYF.

This clone was observed a single time. This chain connects TRBV19 to TRBJ2-1; D is unclear. Germline V CDR1 and CDR2: LNHDA, SQIVND (reference sequence). Trimming left V 9 bases short and J 0 bases short, with 9 bases between. The CDR3 sequence is 13 residues long. CDR3 protein: CASQLSSYNEQFF. DNA for the CDR3: TGTGCCAGCCAATTGAGCTCCTACAATGAGCAGTTCTTC.

A remark on this clone: The same CDR3 can be traced to other DNA sequences in this sample. The rearrangement links TRBV6-5 to TRBJ2-7; 10 positions agree with TRBD2. The CDR3 loop spans 15 amino acids. Germline lookup yields CDR1 MNHEY and CDR2 SVGAGI. V shed 6 bases, J shed 2 bases, and the junction held 7 bases outside the gene matches. CDR3 loop: CASSREREGPYEQYF. DNA of the CDR3: TGTGCCAGCAGCCGCGAGCGGGAGGGCCCCTACGAGCAGTACTTC.

This sequence joins TRBV19 and TRBJ2-2; unclear D gene. The V end lost 5 bases, the J end lost 4 bases, and 11 bases lay between the germline ends. CDR1 and CDR2 (germline): LNHDA, SQIVND (reference sequence). The CDR3 sequence is 14 residues long. The CDR3 sequence is CASSRQETTGELFF. CDR3 sequence (DNA): TGTGCCAGTAGTCGGCAGGAGACCACCGGGGAGCTGTTTTTT.

The rearrangement links TRBV7-2 to TRBJ2-1, with a tentative D call TRBD2 (6 bases). The V end lost 1 base, the J end lost 2 bases, and 15 bases lay between the germline ends. The CDR3 covers 17 residues. Germline assignment: CDR1 SGHTA and CDR2 FQGNSA. The CDR3 region has the DNA TGTGCCAGCAGCTTAGTTTCCGGGACTCCACCCTACAATGAGCAGTTCTTC. It yields the protein CASSLVSGTPPYNEQFF.

The chain couples TRBV6-5 to TRBJ1-3; TRBD1 agrees at 7 bases. With 6 bases clipped from V and 0 bases from J, the junction kept 5 bases outside the gene matches. The V gene's germline CDR1 is MNHEY and CDR2 SVGAGI. CDR3 length equals 15 residues. The CDR3 DNA sequence: TGTGCCAGCAGGGCGGGACAGATCTCTGGAAACACCATATATTTT. It specifies CASRAGQISGNTIYF.

The gene calls are TRBV5-1 and TRBJ2-1, with TRBD2 as a possible D gene (6 bases). This CDR3 is 17 amino acids long. Germline CDR1 SGHRS, CDR2 YFSETQ. Trimming shortened V by 0 bases and J by 5 bases, and 18 bases separated the two germline ends. CDR3 residues: CASSLVVFASDDNEQFF. The DNA for the CDR3 is TGCGCCAGCAGCTTGGTGGTGTTTGCTAGCGATGACAATGAGCAGTTCTTC.

The chain couples TRBV9 to TRBJ2-6, with D possibly matching TRBD2 (6 bases). There are 18 residues in the CDR3. Per the germline V gene, CDR1 is SGDLS and CDR2 is YYNGEE. Trimming took off 1 base at V and 1 base at J, with 15 bases between the two ends. CDR3 residues: CASSVSGQVSSGANVLTF. In nucleotides, the CDR3 is TGTGCCAGCAGCGTAAGCGGGCAGGTGTCGTCTGGGGCCAACGTCCTGACTTTC.

For the CDR3, the DNA is TGCGCCAGCAGCTTGGATCATGCGGGGAGTCAGGGTGAGCAGTTCTTC. The encoded protein is CASSLDHAGSQGEQFF. V usage is TRBV5-1 and J usage is TRBJ2-1; maybe TRBD2 (6 bases). The CDR3 runs 16 residues. The V and J ends lost 0 bases and 9 bases respectively, with 19 bases between them. From germline, CDR1 is SGHRS and CDR2 YFSETQ.

The chain has TRBV10-2 and TRBJ2-7, with D possibly being TRBD2 (5 bases). This CDR3 spans 14 amino acids. Between the trimmed V and J ends, which lost 6 bases and 4 bases, there was a span of 16 bases. Germline CDR1 and CDR2: WSHSY and SAAADI. The CDR3 DNA reads as TGCGCCAGCAGATCCCTAGCAGTAGCTTACGAGCAGTACTTC. It encodes CASRSLAVAYEQYF.